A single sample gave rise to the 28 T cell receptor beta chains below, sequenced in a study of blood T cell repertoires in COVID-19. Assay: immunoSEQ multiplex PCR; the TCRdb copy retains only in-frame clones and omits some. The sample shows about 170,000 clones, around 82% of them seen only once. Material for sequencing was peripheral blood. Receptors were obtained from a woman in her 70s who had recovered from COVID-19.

CDR3 DNA: TGTGCCAGCAGCCTCCTCGCGGTCACCGAAGCTTTCTTT. It codes for CASSLLAVTEAFF. This sequence joins TRBV3-1 (or the pseudogene TRBV3-2) and TRBJ1-1; D remains unclear. V lost 4 bases and J 8 bases, leaving 14 bases between the germline ends. The CDR3 length is 13 residues. Looked up from germline, CDR1 is LGHDT and CDR2 is YNNKEL (reference sequence).

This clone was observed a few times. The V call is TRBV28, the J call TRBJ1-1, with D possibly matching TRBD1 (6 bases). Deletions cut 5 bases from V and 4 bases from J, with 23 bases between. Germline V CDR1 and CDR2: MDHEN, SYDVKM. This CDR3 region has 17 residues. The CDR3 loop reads CASSLQQGWRGGTEAFF. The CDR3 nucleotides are TGTGCCAGCAGTCTGCAACAGGGTTGGCGGGGGGGCACTGAAGCTTTCTTT.

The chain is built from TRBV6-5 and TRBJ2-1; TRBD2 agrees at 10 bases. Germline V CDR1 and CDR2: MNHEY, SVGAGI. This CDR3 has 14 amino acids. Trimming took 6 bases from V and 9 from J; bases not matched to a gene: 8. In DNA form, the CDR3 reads TGTGCCAGCAGCCAAGTAGCGGGAGGCGGTGAGCAGTTCTTC. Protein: CASSQVAGGGEQFF.

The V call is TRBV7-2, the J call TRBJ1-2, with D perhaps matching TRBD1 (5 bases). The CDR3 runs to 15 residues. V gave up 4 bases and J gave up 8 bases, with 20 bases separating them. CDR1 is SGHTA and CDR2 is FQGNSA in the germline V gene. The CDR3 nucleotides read TGTGCCAGCAGCTCCTCCCGGGGGACCCTGAGGGGCTACACCTTC. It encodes CASSSSRGTLRGYTF. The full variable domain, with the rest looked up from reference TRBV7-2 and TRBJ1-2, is GAGVSQSPSNKVTEKGKDVELRCDPISGHTALYWYRQSLGQGLEFLIYFQGNSAPDKSGLPSDRFSAERTGGSVSTLTIQRTQQEDSAVYLCASSSSRGTLRGYTFGSGTRLTVV.

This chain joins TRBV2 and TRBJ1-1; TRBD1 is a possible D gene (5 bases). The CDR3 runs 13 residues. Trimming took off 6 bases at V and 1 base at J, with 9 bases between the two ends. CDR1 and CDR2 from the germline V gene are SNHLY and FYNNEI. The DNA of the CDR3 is TGTGCCAGCAGGTTAGACAGGAACACTGAAGCTTTCTTT. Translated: CASRLDRNTEAFF.

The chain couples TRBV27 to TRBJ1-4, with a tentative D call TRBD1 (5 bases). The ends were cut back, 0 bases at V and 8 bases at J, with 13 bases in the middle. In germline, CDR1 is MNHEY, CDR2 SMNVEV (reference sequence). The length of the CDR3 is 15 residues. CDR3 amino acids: CASSLSGGLGEKLFF. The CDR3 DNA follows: TGTGCCAGCAGTTTATCGGGGGGATTAGGGGAAAAACTGTTTTTT. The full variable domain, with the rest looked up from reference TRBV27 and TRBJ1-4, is EAQVTQNPRYLITVTGKKLTVTCSQNMNHEYMSWYRQDPGLGLRQIYYSMNVEVTDKGDVPEGYKVSRKEKRNFPLILESPSPNQTSLYFCASSLSGGLGEKLFFGSGTQLSVL.

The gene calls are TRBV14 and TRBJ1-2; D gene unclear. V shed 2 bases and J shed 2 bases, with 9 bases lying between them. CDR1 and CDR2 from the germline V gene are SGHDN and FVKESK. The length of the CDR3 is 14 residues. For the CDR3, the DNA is TGTGCCAGCAGCCAAAGTCGCCGGAACTATGGCTACACCTTC. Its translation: CASSQSRRNYGYTF.

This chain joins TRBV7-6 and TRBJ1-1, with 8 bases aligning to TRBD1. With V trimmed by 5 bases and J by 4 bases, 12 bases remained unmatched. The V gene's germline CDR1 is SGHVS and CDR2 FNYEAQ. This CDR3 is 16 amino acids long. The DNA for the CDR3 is TGTGCCAGCAGCCAACGGCAGGGGGCAGGAAGCACTGAAGCTTTCTTT. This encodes CASSQRQGAGSTEAFF.

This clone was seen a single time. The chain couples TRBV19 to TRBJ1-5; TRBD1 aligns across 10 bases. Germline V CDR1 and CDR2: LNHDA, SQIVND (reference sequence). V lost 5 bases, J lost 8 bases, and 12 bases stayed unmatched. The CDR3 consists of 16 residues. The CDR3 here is CASSPTRGTGDEPQHF. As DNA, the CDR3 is TGTGCCAGTAGTCCAACCCGGGGGACAGGGGACGAGCCCCAGCATTTT.

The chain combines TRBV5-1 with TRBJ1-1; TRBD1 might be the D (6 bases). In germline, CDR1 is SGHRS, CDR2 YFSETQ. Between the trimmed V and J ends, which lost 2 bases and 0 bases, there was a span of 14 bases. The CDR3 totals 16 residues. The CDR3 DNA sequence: TGCGCCAGCAGCTTTAAGGCAGGGGCCTTGAACACTGAAGCTTTCTTT. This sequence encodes CASSFKAGALNTEAFF.

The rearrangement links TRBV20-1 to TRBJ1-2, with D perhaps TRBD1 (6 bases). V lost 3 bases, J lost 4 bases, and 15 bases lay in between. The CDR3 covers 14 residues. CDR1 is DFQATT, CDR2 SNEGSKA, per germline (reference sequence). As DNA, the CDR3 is TGCAGTGCTAGTATCAACAGGGAGGGCTATGGCTACACCTTC. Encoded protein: CSASINREGYGYTF.

For the CDR3, the DNA is TGCGCCAGCAGCCAAAGGGGACTATCCGCGAGGCAGTACTTC. It specifies CASSQRGLSARQYF. The chain joins TRBV4-3 to TRBJ2-7; TRBD2 matches 7 bases. The CDR3 contains 14 residues. V was clipped by 2 bases and J by 9 bases; unmatched bases: 10. Germline V gene lookup returns CDR1 LGHNA and CDR2 YSLEER.

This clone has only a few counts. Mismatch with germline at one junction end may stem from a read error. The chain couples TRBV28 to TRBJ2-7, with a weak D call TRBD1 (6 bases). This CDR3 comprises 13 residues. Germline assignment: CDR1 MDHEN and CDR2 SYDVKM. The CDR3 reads CASRYGQLYGQYF. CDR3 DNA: TGTGCCAGCAGGTATGGACAGCTCTACGGGCAGTACTTC.

CDR3 sequence: CASSVSSANYEQYF. CDR3 in DNA: TGTGCCAGCAGCGTTTCTAGCGCCAACTACGAGCAGTACTTC. This rearrangement joins TRBV9 to TRBJ2-7; possible D gene TRBD2, 6 bases. Germline loops: CDR1 SGDLS, CDR2 YYNGEE. This CDR3 is 14 amino acids long. V dropped 2 bases and J dropped 3 bases, with 12 bases sitting between them. Combining the CDR3 with reference TRBV9 and TRBJ2-7 gives the whole variable domain DSGVTQTPKHLITATGQRVTLRCSPRSGDLSVYWYQQSLDQGLQFLIQYYNGEERAKGNILERFSAQQFPDLHSELNLSSLELGDSALYFCASSVSSANYEQYFGPGTRLTVT.

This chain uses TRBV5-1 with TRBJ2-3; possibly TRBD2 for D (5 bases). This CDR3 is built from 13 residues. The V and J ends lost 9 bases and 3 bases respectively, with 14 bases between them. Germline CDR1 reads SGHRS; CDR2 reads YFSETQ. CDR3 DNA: TGCGCCACACGACCCCCGGGGACAGATACGCAGTATTTT. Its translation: CATRPPGTDTQYF.

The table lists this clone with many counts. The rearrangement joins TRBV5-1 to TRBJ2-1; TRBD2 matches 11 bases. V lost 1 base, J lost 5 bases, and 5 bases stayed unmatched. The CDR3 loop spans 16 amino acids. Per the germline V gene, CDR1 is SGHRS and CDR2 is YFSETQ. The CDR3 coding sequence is TGCGCCAGCAGCTTGACGGTAGCGGGGGGGCACAATGAGCAGTTCTTC. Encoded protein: CASSLTVAGGHNEQFF. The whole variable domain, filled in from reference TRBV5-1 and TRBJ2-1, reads KAGVTQTPRYLIKTRGQQVTLSCSPISGHRSVSWYQQTPGQGLQFLFEYFSETQRNKGNFPGRFSGRQFSNSRSEMNVSTLELGDSALYLCASSLTVAGGHNEQFFGPGTRLTVL.

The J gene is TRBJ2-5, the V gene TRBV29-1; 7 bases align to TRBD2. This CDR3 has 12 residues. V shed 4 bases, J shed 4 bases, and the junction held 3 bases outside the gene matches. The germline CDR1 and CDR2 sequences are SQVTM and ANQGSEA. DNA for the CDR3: TGCAGCGTTGCATCGGGAGGAGAGACCCAGTACTTC. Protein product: CSVASGGETQYF. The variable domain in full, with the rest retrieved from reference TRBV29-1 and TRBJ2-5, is SAVISQKPSRDICQRGTSLTIQCQVDSQVTMMFWYRQQPGQSLTLIATANQGSEATYESGFVIDKFPISRPNLTFSTLTVSNMSPEDSSIYLCSVASGGETQYFGPGTRLLVL.

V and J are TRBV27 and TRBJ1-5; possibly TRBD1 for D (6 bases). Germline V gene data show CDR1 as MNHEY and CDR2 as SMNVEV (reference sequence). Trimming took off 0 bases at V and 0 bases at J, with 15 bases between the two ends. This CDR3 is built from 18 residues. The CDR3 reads CASSLSARGFDSNQPQHF. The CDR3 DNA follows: TGTGCCAGCAGTTTATCGGCCAGGGGCTTTGATAGCAATCAGCCCCAGCATTTT.

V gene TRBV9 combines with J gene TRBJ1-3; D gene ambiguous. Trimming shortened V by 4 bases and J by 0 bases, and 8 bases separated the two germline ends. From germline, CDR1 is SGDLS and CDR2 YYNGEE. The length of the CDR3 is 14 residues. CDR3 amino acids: CASSLGGSGNTIYF. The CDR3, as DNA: TGTGCCAGCAGCCTCGGCGGCTCTGGAAACACCATATATTTT. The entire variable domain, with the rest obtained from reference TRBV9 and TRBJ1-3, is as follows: DSGVTQTPKHLITATGQRVTLRCSPRSGDLSVYWYQQSLDQGLQFLIQYYNGEERAKGNILERFSAQQFPDLHSELNLSSLELGDSALYFCASSLGGSGNTIYFGEGSWLTVV.

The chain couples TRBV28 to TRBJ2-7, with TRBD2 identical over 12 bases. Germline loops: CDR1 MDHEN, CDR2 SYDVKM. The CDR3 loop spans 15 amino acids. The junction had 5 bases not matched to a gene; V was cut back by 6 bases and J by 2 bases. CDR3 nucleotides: TGTGCCAGCAGCGGAGGACTAGCGGGACCCTACGAGCAGTACTTC. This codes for CASSGGLAGPYEQYF.

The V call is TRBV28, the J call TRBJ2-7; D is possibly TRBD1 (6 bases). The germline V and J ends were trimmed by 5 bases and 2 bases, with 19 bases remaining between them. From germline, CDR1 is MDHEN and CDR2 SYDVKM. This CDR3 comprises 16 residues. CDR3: CASSARQAPITYEQYF. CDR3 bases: TGTGCCAGCAGTGCCCGACAGGCCCCTATCACCTACGAGCAGTACTTC. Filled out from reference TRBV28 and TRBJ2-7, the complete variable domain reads DVKVTQSSRYLVKRTGEKVFLECVQDMDHENMFWYRQDPGLGLRLIYFSYDVKMKEKGDIPEGYSVSREKKERFSLILESASTNQTSMYLCASSARQAPITYEQYFGPGTRLTVT.

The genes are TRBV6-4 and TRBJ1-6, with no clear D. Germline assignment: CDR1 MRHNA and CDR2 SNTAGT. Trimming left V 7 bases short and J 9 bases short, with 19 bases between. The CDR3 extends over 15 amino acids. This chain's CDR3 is CASKAVGQALSPLHF. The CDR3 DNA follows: TGTGCCAGCAAGGCCGTGGGTCAAGCGCTTTCACCCCTCCACTTT.

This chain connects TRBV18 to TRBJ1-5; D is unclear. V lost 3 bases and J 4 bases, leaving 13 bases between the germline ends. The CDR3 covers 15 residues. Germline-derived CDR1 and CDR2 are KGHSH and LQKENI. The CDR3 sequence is CASSPRTGTNQPQHF. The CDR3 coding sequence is TGTGCCAGCTCACCCCGGACGGGAACTAATCAGCCCCAGCATTTT.

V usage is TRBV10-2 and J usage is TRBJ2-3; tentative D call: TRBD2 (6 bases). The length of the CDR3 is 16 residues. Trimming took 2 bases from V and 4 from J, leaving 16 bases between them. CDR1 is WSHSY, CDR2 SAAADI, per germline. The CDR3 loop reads CASSEGGPGVADTQYF. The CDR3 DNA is TGCGCCAGCAGTGAGGGGGGACCGGGGGTCGCAGATACGCAGTATTTT.

CDR3 bases: TGTGCCAGCAGCCTCCGGGACACCTCTGATACGCAGTATTTT. Its protein product is CASSLRDTSDTQYF. The chain employs TRBV2 and TRBJ2-3, with D perhaps TRBD1 (6 bases). V lost 6 bases and J 6 bases, leaving 16 bases between the germline ends. Germline CDR1 is SNHLY and CDR2 is FYNNEI. The CDR3 runs to 14 residues. The full variable domain, its missing parts supplied by reference TRBV2 and TRBJ2-3, is EPEVTQTPSHQVTQMGQEVILRCVPISNHLYFYWYRQILGQKVEFLVSFYNNEISEKSEIFDDQFSVERPDGSNFTLKIRSTKLEDSAMYFCASSLRDTSDTQYFGPGTRLTVL.

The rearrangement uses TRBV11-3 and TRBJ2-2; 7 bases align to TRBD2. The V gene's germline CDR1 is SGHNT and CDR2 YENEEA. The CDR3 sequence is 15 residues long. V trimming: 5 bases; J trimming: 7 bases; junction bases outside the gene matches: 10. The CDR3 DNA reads TGTGCCAGCAGCCCAAGCGGGGCCCCGGGCGGGGAGCTGTTTTTT. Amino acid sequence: CASSPSGAPGGELFF.

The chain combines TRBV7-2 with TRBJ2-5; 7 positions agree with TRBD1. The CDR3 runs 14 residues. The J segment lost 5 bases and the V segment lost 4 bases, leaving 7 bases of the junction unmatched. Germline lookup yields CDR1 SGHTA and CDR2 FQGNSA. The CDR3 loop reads CASSSPTGPETQYF. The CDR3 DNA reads TGTGCCAGCAGCTCGCCGACAGGGCCCGAGACCCAGTACTTC. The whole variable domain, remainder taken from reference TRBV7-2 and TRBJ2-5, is GAGVSQSPSNKVTEKGKDVELRCDPISGHTALYWYRQSLGQGLEFLIYFQGNSAPDKSGLPSDRFSAERTGGSVSTLTIQRTQQEDSAVYLCASSSPTGPETQYFGPGTRLLVL.

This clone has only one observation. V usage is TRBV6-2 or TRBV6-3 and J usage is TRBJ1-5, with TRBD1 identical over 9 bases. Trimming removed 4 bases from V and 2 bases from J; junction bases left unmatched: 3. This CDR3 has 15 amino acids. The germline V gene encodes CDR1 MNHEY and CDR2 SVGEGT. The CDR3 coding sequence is TGTGCCAGCAGTTGGGACAGGGAAGGCAATCAGCCCCAGCATTTT. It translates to CASSWDREGNQPQHF.